One sample yielded the 4 T cell receptor beta chains listed below, sequenced in a study of blood T cells in healthy people across ages. Sample-barcoded 5' priming and a J-beta primer mix drove a second PCR of about 6 to 12 cycles. One entry per CDR3 protein, called by TCRdb with MiXCR from the 5' RACE reads. The table includes hundreds of thousands of distinct CDR3 sequences, about half detected once. The material sequenced was blood. The origin of the receptors is a woman aged 55 to 70 in good health.

This clonotype was detected only a few times. The chain recombines TRBV7-9 with TRBJ2-1; D not certain. Trimming took 6 bases from V and 4 from J, leaving 13 bases between them. This CDR3 has 14 amino acids. The germline CDR1 and CDR2 sequences are SEHNR and FQNEAQ (reference sequence). CDR3 in amino acids: CASRGGLGYNEQFF. For the CDR3, the DNA is TGTGCCAGCAGGGGTGGCCTCGGATACAATGAGCAGTTCTTC.

This clonotype is a singleton in its sample. The chain has TRBV5-1 and TRBJ2-6, with TRBD2 matching over 7 bases. Trimming cost V 6 bases and J 2 bases; bases outside gene matches: 14. Germline V gene lookup returns CDR1 SGHRS and CDR2 YFSETQ. The CDR3 contains 18 residues. CDR3 amino acids: CASTTKTGGSAGANVLTF. DNA for the CDR3: TGCGCCAGCACTACAAAGACGGGGGGTTCAGCTGGGGCCAACGTCCTGACTTTC.

This rearrangement joins TRBV20-1 to TRBJ2-7; 8 positions agree with TRBD1. TRBJ2-1 matches the DNA end more closely, so the J call is doubtful. The CDR3 is 12 amino acids. Germline loops: CDR1 DFQATT, CDR2 SNEGSKA (reference sequence). The DNA of the CDR3 is TGCAGTGGCTGGGACAGGCAAGAGACCCAGTTCTTC. This sequence encodes CSGWDRQETQFF.

This clonotype occurred once. The genes are TRBV7-3 and TRBJ2-1, with 13 bases aligning to TRBD2. Germline V lookup: CDR1 SGHTA, CDR2 FQGTGA. V lost 5 bases to trimming and J lost 5 bases; unmatched junction nucleotides: 3. The CDR3 loop spans 15 amino acids. CDR3 sequence (DNA): TGTGCCAGCAGCCAGGGGACTAGCGGGGACAATGAGCAGTTCTTC. Encoded protein: CASSQGTSGDNEQFF.